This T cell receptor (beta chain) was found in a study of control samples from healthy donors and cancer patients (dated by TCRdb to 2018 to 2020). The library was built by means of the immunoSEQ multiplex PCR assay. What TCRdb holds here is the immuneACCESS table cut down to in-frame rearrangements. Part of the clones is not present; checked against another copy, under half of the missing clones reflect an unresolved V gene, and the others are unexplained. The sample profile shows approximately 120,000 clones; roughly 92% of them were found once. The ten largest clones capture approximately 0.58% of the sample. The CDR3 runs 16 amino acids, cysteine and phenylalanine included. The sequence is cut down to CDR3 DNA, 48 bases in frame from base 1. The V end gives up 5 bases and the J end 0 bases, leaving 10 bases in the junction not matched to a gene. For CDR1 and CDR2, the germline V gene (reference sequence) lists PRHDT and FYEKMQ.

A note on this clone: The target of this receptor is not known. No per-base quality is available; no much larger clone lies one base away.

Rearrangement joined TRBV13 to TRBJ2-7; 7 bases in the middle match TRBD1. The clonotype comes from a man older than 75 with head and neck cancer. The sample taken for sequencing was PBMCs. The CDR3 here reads CASSPETGRNSYEQYF. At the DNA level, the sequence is TGTGCCAGCAGCCCGGAGACAGGGAGAAACTCCTACGAGCAGTACTTC.